This TCR beta chain was captured in a study of blood T cell repertoires in COVID-19. Study as a whole: Samples came from the United States, Italy and Spain, spanning acute and convalescent COVID-19. From T cells, B-cell-depleted T cells, or PBMCs came the material, which was cDNA or gDNA.

The germline gives CDR1 LGHNA, CDR2 YSLEER. This CDR3 spans 14 amino acids. After removal of 0 bases from V and 10 bases from J, the junction contained 6 bases not matched to a gene. Libraries were prepared by immunoSEQ multiplex PCR; TCRdb keeps only in-frame clonotypes and omits some of them. The table has about 180,000 clones, 75% to 90% seen once; the top ten hold over 6%. The sequence came from a woman between 65 and 79 years old with COVID-19, enrolled during active disease. Sequencing used peripheral blood. The rearrangement joins TRBV4-3 to TRBJ2-3, with TRBD1 identical over 8 bases. CDR3: CASSQEGRQGPQYF. For the CDR3, the DNA is TGCGCCAGCAGCCAAGAAGGGCGACAGGGGCCGCAGTATTTT.